This TCR beta chain emerged from a study of beta chain features in type 1 diabetes. Per germline, CDR1 KGHSH and CDR2 LQKENI. This CDR3 spans 17 amino acids. The whole isolated RNA underwent reverse transcription, so sequencing captured expressed TCRB transcripts. Some clones are missing from TCRdb's copy, which holds only in-frame ones; the method was immunoSEQ multiplex PCR. The data contain 140,000 to 150,000 clones, roughly 48% of them singletons. This clone has a single count. At one end, the junction sequence differs from germline, possibly due to a read error. Distinct nucleotide sequences in the sample also encode this CDR3.

The rearrangement uses TRBV18 and TRBJ1-2; 10 nucleotides agree with TRBD1. The clonotype comes from a man between 18 and 35 years old in good health. The specimen was Tregs from blood. The CDR3 DNA reads TGTGCCAGCTCAGCATACATAATGACAGGGGGCGTCTATGGCTACACTTTC. Protein product: CASSAYIMTGGVYGYTF.